These T cell receptor beta chains were read from a single sample in a study of beta chain features in type 1 diabetes. Data came from immunoSEQ multiplex PCR; TCRdb stores just in-frame clones and leaves some out. This table has 400,000 to 500,000 clones, 14% appearing once. Sequences were obtained from naive CD4+ T cells from blood. The receptors come from a man younger than 45 in good health. CDR3s include the opening cysteine and the closing phenylalanine or tryptophan. The D gene is left open where the match is weak. Size is stated for part of the rows, as once, few or many counts, or as a class when the clone is expanded.

j_call d_call clone_size v_call cdr3_aa cdr3_nt
TRBJ2-3 TRBD2 few TRBV7-8 CASTPGLAGGPDTQYF TGTGCCAGCACCCCAGGACTAGCGGGAGGGCCAGATACGCAGTATTTT
TRBJ1-2 NA NA TRBV25-1 CASSSVESGGYTF TGTGCCAGCAGTAGTGTAGAATCTGGTGGCTACACCTTC
TRBJ2-5 TRBD2 few TRBV7-2 CASSLAREGLKTQYF TGTGCCAGCAGCTTAGCGCGGGAGGGCCTCAAGACCCAGTACTTC
TRBJ1-6 NA NA TRBV13 CASSLNGQTINSPLHF TGTGCCAGCAGCTTAAATGGACAGACGATAAATTCACCCCTCCACTTT
TRBJ1-2 NA NA TRBV7-9 CASSAQPGQKSDGYTF TGTGCCAGCAGCGCCCAACCGGGACAAAAGTCAGATGGCTACACCTTC
TRBJ1-4 NA once TRBV7-9 CASSFIGDVVKLFF TGTGCCAGCAGCTTTATTGGGGATGTAGTAAAACTGTTTTTT
TRBJ2-2 NA NA TRBV29-1 CSVGSGELFF TGCAGCGTTGGTTCCGGGGAGCTGTTTTTT
TRBJ2-7 TRBD1 once TRBV4-1 CASSPFPRDRLRGQYF TGCGCCAGCAGCCCTTTCCCCCGGGACAGGTTAAGGGGGCAGTACTTC
TRBJ2-1 TRBD1 few TRBV4-1 CASSIQTGDGEQFF TGCGCCAGCAGCATACAGACAGGGGACGGTGAGCAGTTCTTC
TRBJ1-1 NA few TRBV27 CASSPRSGVTEAFF TGTGCCAGCAGTCCACGTTCAGGGGTCACTGAAGCTTTCTTT